The 14 T cell receptor beta chains below were found in one sample sequenced in a study of vaccination and CD4 T cells after COVID-19 (dated by TCRdb to between 2021 and 2024). Their antigens are not known. Receptors were amplified or captured by PCR. This sample was sequenced with an Illumina iSeq 100. At the Johns Hopkins FTIC core, DNA from the cultured CD4+ T cells underwent TCR sequencing with the Oncomine TCR Beta short-read assay. In-frame beta chains were kept once TCRdb had trimmed the public reads at Q25 with fastp and called clones with MiXCR. Rows with a matching CDR3 protein are joined into one entry that keeps the most common DNA and genes. Counted in this sample were some 20,000 distinct CDR3 sequences; over 25% of them appeared once. The ten largest make up more than 13% of the sample. This specimen's treatment or condition label, interpreted: approximately nine-day PBMC culture with coronavirus spike peptide pools or control peptides (ViraFEST assay).

The source material was cultured CD4+ T cells from blood. These receptors were collected from a human donor with COVID-19.

This clonotype appeared a few times. CDR3 residues: CASREPDRGNSPLHF. The CDR3 region has the DNA TGTGCCAGCAGGGAACCGGACCGAGGCAATTCACCCCTCCACTTT. The chain carries TRBV27 and TRBJ1-6, with unresolved D. V lost 6 bases and J 7 bases, leaving 16 bases between the germline ends. CDR3 length: 15 residues. Germline CDR1 and CDR2: MNHEY and SMNVEV (reference sequence).

The genes are TRBV27 and TRBJ1-4, with D unresolved. The length of the CDR3 is 15 residues. Between the trimmed V and J ends, which lost 5 bases and 0 bases, there was a span of 10 bases. The germline V gene encodes CDR1 MNHEY and CDR2 SMNVEV (reference sequence). CDR3 protein: CASSPRSATNEKLFF. CDR3 DNA: TGTGCCAGCAGTCCCCGTAGCGCAACTAATGAAAAACTGTTTTTT.

A few counts support this clonotype. This chain connects TRBV20-1 to TRBJ2-3; maybe TRBD1 (5 bases). Trimming removed 8 bases from V and 2 bases from J, with 11 bases in between. The V gene's germline CDR1 is DFQATT and CDR2 SNEGSKA (reference sequence). CDR3 length equals 12 residues. The CDR3 spells CSRRRDTDTQYF. CDR3 DNA: TGCAGTCGCCGCAGGGACACAGATACGCAGTATTTT.

This clonotype was observed a few times. V and J are TRBV24-1 and TRBJ1-4; D is possibly TRBD1 (5 bases). This CDR3 is built from 14 residues. The germline gives CDR1 KGHDR, CDR2 SFDVKD. V was cut by 7 bases and J by 1 base, with 9 bases left in between. CDR3 loop: CATSRQQTNEKLFF. Written as DNA, the CDR3 is TGTGCCACCAGCCGACAGCAAACTAATGAAAAACTGTTTTTT.

The rearrangement joins TRBV12-3 or TRBV12-4 to TRBJ1-1; unclear D gene. V shed 3 bases and J shed 5 bases, with 10 bases lying between them. The CDR3 has 13 amino acids. In nucleotides, the CDR3 is TGTGCCAGCAGTTTGTTGGGCCGGACTGAAGCTTTCTTT. It is translated as CASSLLGRTEAFF.

This clonotype appeared a few times. This chain connects TRBV5-1 to TRBJ1-2; D remains ambiguous. Germline V lookup: CDR1 SGHRS, CDR2 YFSETQ. The ends were cut back, 0 bases at V and 1 base at J, with 10 bases in the middle. This CDR3 contains 15 residues. CDR3 nucleotides: TGCGCCAGCAGCTTGGTCGCGGGGATTAACTATGGCTACACCTTC. Translation gives CASSLVAGINYGYTF. Full variable domain (remainder filled in from reference TRBV5-1 and TRBJ1-2): KAGVTQTPRYLIKTRGQQVTLSCSPISGHRSVSWYQQTPGQGLQFLFEYFSETQRNKGNFPGRFSGRQFSNSRSEMNVSTLELGDSALYLCASSLVAGINYGYTFGSGTRLTVV.

This clonotype was counted only a few times. The gene calls are TRBV6-1 and TRBJ2-2; perhaps TRBD2 as D (6 bases). CDR3 size: 14 residues. Germline-derived CDR1 and CDR2 are MNHNS and SASEGT. Trimming removed 10 bases from V and 7 bases from J, with 19 bases in between. The CDR3 bases are TGTGCCATCTCCCGTGAACGGGGGAACGGGGAGCTGTTTTTT. Residues: CAISRERGNGELFF.

The table lists this clonotype with a few counts. CDR3 sequence reads: CASSSGTSGGARETQYF. CDR3 bases: TGTGCCAGCAGCTCGGGGACTAGCGGGGGGGCGAGGGAGACCCAGTACTTC. The rearrangement links TRBV7-2 to TRBJ2-5; 16 bases line up with TRBD2. The CDR3 runs to 17 residues. Germline assignment: CDR1 SGHTA and CDR2 FQGNSA. With 4 bases clipped from V and 5 bases from J, the junction kept 7 bases outside the gene matches.

The chain links TRBV7-2 to TRBJ2-7, with D maybe TRBD2 (7 bases). The germline gives CDR1 SGHTA, CDR2 FQGNSA. Between the trimmed V and J ends, which lost 3 bases and 4 bases, there was a span of 19 bases. The CDR3 length is 16 residues. This CDR3 is CASSLGGGGGLYEQYF. The CDR3 nucleotides read TGTGCCAGCAGCTTGGGTGGGGGAGGGGGTTTATACGAGCAGTACTTC.

The V gene is TRBV18, the J gene TRBJ2-7; 7 bases line up with TRBD1. V lost 2 bases and J lost 4; bases outside the gene matches: 5. The CDR3 is 14 residues long. The germline gives CDR1 KGHSH, CDR2 LQKENI. The DNA for the CDR3 is TGTGCCAGCTCACCAGGGACAGTCGGTTACGAGCAGTACTTC. Translating gives CASSPGTVGYEQYF.

This clonotype was seen a handful of times. The V call is TRBV15, the J call TRBJ1-6; D gene unclear. The CDR3 runs to 17 residues. V was trimmed by 3 bases and J by 2 bases, leaving 14 bases between them. Germline CDR1 and CDR2: LNHNV and YYDKDF (reference sequence). CDR3 in amino acids: CATSSTSGGTYNSPLHF. CDR3 nucleotide sequence: TGTGCCACCAGCAGTACCTCGGGTGGTACCTATAATTCACCCCTCCACTTT.

The V and J genes are TRBV20-1 and TRBJ2-7; TRBD1 aligns across 10 bases. Germline V gene data show CDR1 as DFQATT and CDR2 as SNEGSKA (reference sequence). The CDR3 loop spans 15 amino acids. V shed 1 base and J 7 bases; nucleotides not matched to a gene: 10. The CDR3 DNA follows: TGCAGTGCTAGAGGATCCGGGACAGGGGTTGGGGAGCAGTACTTC. Amino acids: CSARGSGTGVGEQYF.

The chain links TRBV20-1 to TRBJ2-1; TRBD1 matches 8 bases. The CDR3 totals 14 residues. With V trimmed by 4 bases and J by 6 bases, 8 bases remained unmatched. Germline assignment: CDR1 DFQATT and CDR2 SNEGSKA (reference sequence). The CDR3 DNA sequence: TGCAGTGCTACCTCCACTGACAGGGGCAATGAGCAGTTCTTC. Translating it yields CSATSTDRGNEQFF.

This clonotype is medium-sized within its sample. The rearrangement links TRBV19 to TRBJ1-1, with a tentative D call TRBD1 (5 bases). The CDR3 covers 16 residues. Germline loops: CDR1 LNHDA, CDR2 SQIVND (reference sequence). Trimming left V 0 bases short and J 4 bases short, with 15 bases between. The CDR3 coding sequence is TGTGCCAGTAGTATAGACCAAGGGGAGGTCGGCACTGAAGCTTTCTTT. It encodes CASSIDQGEVGTEAFF.